This T cell receptor (beta chain) was retrieved from a study of shared clonotypes between healthy human individuals. Findings of the study overall: The sampled material consisted only of blood, and tissue repertoires are likely to differ.

Between the trimmed V and J ends, which lost 2 bases and 2 bases, there was a span of 7 bases. CDR3 length equals 13 residues. From germline, CDR1 is MNHEY and CDR2 SVGAGI. On this clone: Its antigen is unidentified.

Authors' methods: ImmunoSEQ junction-only sequences lacked quality scores, so their filtering differed. The assay was immunoSEQ multiplex PCR, and TCRdb's table has in-frame clones only and misses some. The DNA gave D and trimming, while V, J and clone size come from that table. Seen here are roughly 2,000,000 clones, just over 90% observed once, and the top ten hold approximately 1.6%. Naive CD8 isolation took CD45RO-negative cells positively selected for CCR7 and excluded terminally differentiated effector memory CD45RA+ cells. The sample taken for sequencing was naive CD8+ T cells from PBMCs. This sequence joins TRBV6-5 and TRBJ2-7; D not certain. This clonotype was obtained from a man younger than 30 in good health. Some clones in this sample may be carry-over from other donors' samples. The CDR3 is CASSYGVPYEQYF. CDR3 sequence (DNA): TGTGCCAGCAGTTACGGGGTTCCCTACGAGCAGTACTTC.